Listed here are 16 T cell receptor beta chains from one sample, sequenced in a study of CD8 T cells in Susac syndrome. cDNA came from roughly 0.5 to 1 ug RNA primed by random hexamers. TCRdb fed the immunoSEQ multiplex PCR reads into MiXCR, producing one record per CDR3 protein. The profile shows 200,000 or so distinct CDR3 sequences, about 95% of them singletons. The sample comprised CD4+ T cells from PBMCs. The receptor set was obtained from a human donor with multiple sclerosis.

The rearrangement joins TRBV3-1 to TRBJ2-7, with D hard to call. V was cut by 4 bases and J by 6 bases, with 16 bases left in between. This CDR3 is 14 amino acids long. CDR1 and CDR2 (germline): LGHDT, YNNKEL (reference sequence). The CDR3 nucleotides read TGTGCCAGCAGCCGGAGCCTGCTACCGGGCGAGCAGTACTTC. Its protein product is CASSRSLLPGEQYF.

The chain couples TRBV4-2 to TRBJ1-2; TRBD1 might be the D (5 bases). The CDR3 consists of 15 residues. The germline CDR1 and CDR2 sequences are LGHNA and YNFKEQ. V was cut by 7 bases and J by 8 bases, with 23 bases left in between. The CDR3 spells CASTNLYRGSIGYTF. CDR3 DNA sequence: TGTGCCAGCACCAACCTTTACCGGGGCTCGATAGGCTACACCTTC.

The chain recombines TRBV30 with TRBJ1-1; no firm D call. V lost 2 bases, J lost 1 base, and 8 bases lay in between. The germline CDR1 and CDR2 sequences are GTSNPN and SVGIG (reference sequence). The CDR3 loop spans 13 amino acids. CDR3 DNA: TGTGCCTGGAGTCCACACAGGAACACTGAAGCTTTCTTT. It translates to CAWSPHRNTEAFF.

This chain links TRBV20-1 with TRBJ2-3; D gene ambiguous. Germline V gives CDR1 DFQATT, CDR2 SNEGSKA (reference sequence). CDR3 size: 13 residues. V was trimmed by 6 bases and J by 0 bases, leaving 10 bases between them. CDR3 protein: CSAPTVSTDTQYF. DNA for the CDR3: TGCAGTGCGCCCACGGTTAGCACAGATACGCAGTATTTT.

CDR3 protein: CASSVGSGDSEQYF. The CDR3 region has the DNA TGTGCCAGCAGCGTAGGATCGGGGGATAGCGAGCAGTACTTC. The chain recombines TRBV9 with TRBJ2-7, with TRBD2 as a possible D gene (6 bases). The CDR3 totals 14 residues. The V end was cut by 0 bases, the J end by 6 bases, with 13 bases between. CDR1 is SGDLS, CDR2 YYNGEE, per germline.

V and J are TRBV12-3 or TRBV12-4 and TRBJ1-1; D gene ambiguous. Trimming shortened V by 6 bases and J by 7 bases, and 12 bases separated the two germline ends. This CDR3 is 12 amino acids long. The CDR3 nucleotides are TGTGCCAGCAGCACCATTCCCCTTGAAGCTTTCTTT. Protein sequence: CASSTIPLEAFF.

The V and J genes are TRBV9 and TRBJ2-1; 8 bases map to TRBD2. This CDR3 has 14 residues. The germline V gene has CDR1 SGDLS and CDR2 YYNGEE. Trimming removed 4 bases from V and 8 bases from J; junction bases left unmatched: 8. The CDR3 loop reads CASSIRTSSHEQFF. The CDR3 DNA follows: TGTGCCAGCAGCATTCGGACTAGCAGTCATGAGCAGTTCTTC.

The rearrangement uses TRBV6-5 and TRBJ2-2; no firm D call. This CDR3 is built from 15 residues. Germline CDR1 MNHEY, CDR2 SVGAGI. Trimming took off 2 bases at V and 3 bases at J, with 10 bases between the two ends. The CDR3 coding sequence is TGTGCCAGCAGTTACGACGGTCGTGACACCGGGGAGCTGTTTTTT. Translation gives CASSYDGRDTGELFF.

The chain carries TRBV3-1 and TRBJ2-7, with a tentative D call TRBD2 (6 bases). The V end lost 1 base, the J end lost 2 bases, and 12 bases lay between the germline ends. Germline V gene sequence: CDR1 LGHDT, CDR2 YNNKEL (reference sequence). The CDR3 runs to 15 residues. The CDR3 DNA sequence: TGTGCCAGCAGCCAAGCACCCGGCGGGGCCTACGAGCAGTACTTC. Amino acids: CASSQAPGGAYEQYF.

The CDR3 reads CASTPGLSGREYTF. As DNA, the CDR3 is TGTGCCAGCACGCCCGGGTTATCGGGTCGGGAGTACACCTTC. The rearrangement links TRBV12-3 or TRBV12-4 to TRBJ1-2; no definite D call. The ends were cut back, 7 bases at V and 11 bases at J, with 23 bases in the middle. CDR3 length equals 14 residues.

CDR3 sequence (DNA): TGTGCCAGCAGCTTTGGGCCGGCGAACACTGAAGCTTTCTTT. Translating gives CASSFGPANTEAFF. The chain recombines TRBV7-3 with TRBJ1-1; D gene ambiguous. The germline V and J ends were trimmed by 3 bases and 1 base, with 9 bases remaining between them. The CDR3 spans 14 residues. Germline V gene data show CDR1 as SGHTA and CDR2 as FQGTGA. Based on the CDR3 plus reference TRBV7-3 and TRBJ1-1, the full variable domain is GAGVSQTPSNKVTEKGKYVELRCDPISGHTALYWYRQSLGQGPEFLIYFQGTGAADDSGLPNDRFFAVRPEGSVSTLKIQRTERGDSAVYLCASSFGPANTEAFFGQGTRLTVV.

The chain uses TRBV2 and TRBJ1-1, with a possible D match to TRBD1 (6 bases). V lost 5 bases to trimming and J lost 3 bases, with 10 bases between them. Looked up from germline, CDR1 is SNHLY and CDR2 is FYNNEI. This CDR3 contains 13 residues. Written as DNA, the CDR3 is TGTGCCAGCAGTCCCAGGGGTGACACTGAAGCTTTCTTT. It translates to CASSPRGDTEAFF.

The rearrangement uses TRBV12-5 and TRBJ1-2; D is uncertain. Germline values: CDR1 LGHNT, CDR2 FRNRAP. The CDR3 consists of 12 residues. Trimming shortened V by 1 base and J by 5 bases, and 5 bases separated the two germline ends. The DNA for the CDR3 is TGTGCTAGTGGTTTGGAGATATATGGCTACACCTTC. Protein product: CASGLEIYGYTF. Filled out from reference TRBV12-5 and TRBJ1-2, the complete variable domain reads DARVTQTPRHKVTEMGQEVTMRCQPILGHNTVFWYRQTMMQGLELLAYFRNRAPLDDSGMPKDRFSAEMPDATLATLKIQPSEPRDSAVYFCASGLEIYGYTFGSGTRLTVV.

This rearrangement joins TRBV10-3 to TRBJ2-4; D call uncertain. The CDR3 loop spans 13 amino acids. Germline-derived CDR1 and CDR2 are ENHRY and SYGVKD. Trimming left V 7 bases short and J 5 bases short, with 12 bases between. CDR3 in amino acids: CAINDPVQNIQYF. The DNA for the CDR3 is TGTGCCATCAATGATCCAGTCCAAAACATTCAGTACTTC.

The CDR3 sequence: CATSRDSLKAFF. The CDR3, as DNA: TGTGCCACCAGCAGAGATTCCCTCAAAGCTTTCTTT. The V call is TRBV15, the J call TRBJ1-1; D is unresolved. The germline V and J ends were trimmed by 0 bases and 9 bases, with 8 bases remaining between them. CDR3 length: 12 residues. Germline CDR1 LNHNV, CDR2 YYDKDF (reference sequence).

The CDR3 loop is CASSLVGGEHTQYF. CDR3 nucleotide sequence: TGCGCCAGCAGCTTGGTCGGGGGGGAGCATACGCAGTATTTT. The chain links TRBV5-1 to TRBJ2-3; 8 bases are shared with TRBD2. This CDR3 contains 14 residues. CDR1 is SGHRS, CDR2 YFSETQ, per germline. The trim removed 0 bases at V and 7 bases at J, leaving 4 bases unmatched.